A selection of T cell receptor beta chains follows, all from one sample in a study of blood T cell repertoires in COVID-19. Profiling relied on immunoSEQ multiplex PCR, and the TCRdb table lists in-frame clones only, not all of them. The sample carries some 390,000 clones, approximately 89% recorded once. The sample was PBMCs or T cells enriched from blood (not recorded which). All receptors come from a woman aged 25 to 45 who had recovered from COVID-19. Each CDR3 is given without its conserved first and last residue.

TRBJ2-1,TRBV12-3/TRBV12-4,ASSSGGAYF
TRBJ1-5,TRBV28,ASSLWSTGSNQPQH
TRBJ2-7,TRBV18,ASSDQGARIEQY
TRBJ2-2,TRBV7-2,ASSFTGVTGELF
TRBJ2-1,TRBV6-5,ASSYLAGYNEQF
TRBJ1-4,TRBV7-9,ASSLVGAVGEKLF
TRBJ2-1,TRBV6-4,ASSDGLRSYNEQF
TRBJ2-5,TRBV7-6,ASSLVSQAQETQY
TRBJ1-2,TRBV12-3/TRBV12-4,ASSRTTNYGYT
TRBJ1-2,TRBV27,ASRDRGDGYT
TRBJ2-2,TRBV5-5,ASSVVQGINTGELF
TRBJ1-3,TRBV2,ASSEDRILSGNTIY
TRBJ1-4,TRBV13,ASSPPAGTGAEKLF
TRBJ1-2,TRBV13,ASSQGTGGYGYT
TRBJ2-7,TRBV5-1,ASSPLTPGGVSSYEQY
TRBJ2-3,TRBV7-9,ASSFGAGATDTQY
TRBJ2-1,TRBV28,ASSLYVGGVNEQF